This T cell receptor (beta chain) was captured by sequencing in a study of T cell changes during pregnancy in multiple sclerosis. Some clones are missing from TCRdb's copy, which holds only in-frame ones; the method was immunoSEQ multiplex PCR. The sample lists 80,000 to 100,000 clones, around 94% occurring once. The origin of this receptor is a female donor with multiple sclerosis, enrolled in a pregnancy study. Source: peripheral blood, taken in the first trimester of pregnancy.

The CDR3 coding sequence is TGTGCCAGCAGCGTAGATGGACTTCGCACTGAAGCTTTCTTT. This encodes CASSVDGLRTEAFF. The chain is built from TRBV9 and TRBJ1-1; D gene ambiguous. The germline V gene has CDR1 SGDLS and CDR2 YYNGEE. Trimming shortened V by 0 bases and J by 4 bases, and 10 bases separated the two germline ends. The CDR3 runs 14 residues.